The next 15 T cell receptor beta chains were all read from a single sample in a study of blood T cell repertoires in COVID-19. The assay was immunoSEQ multiplex PCR, and TCRdb's table has in-frame clones only and misses some. The table lists approximately 310,000 clones, roughly 85% of them singletons, with under 2.5% in the top ten. Sequencing was carried out using PBMCs or T cells enriched from blood (not recorded which). Receptor source: a young man who had recovered from COVID-19.

J is TRBJ1-6 and V is TRBV6-5, with no clear D. CDR3 length: 13 amino acids. CDR1 and CDR2 from the germline V gene are MNHEY and SVGAGI. The V end was cut by 7 bases, the J end by 7 bases, with 11 bases between. The CDR3 reads CASNGSGNSPLHF. The CDR3 DNA reads as TGTGCCAGCAATGGATCGGGGAATTCACCCCTCCACTTT.

The chain links TRBV7-8 to TRBJ2-5; 12 bases line up with TRBD2. CDR1 is SGHVS and CDR2 is FQNEAQ in the germline V gene. The CDR3 is made up of 15 amino acids. V lost 4 bases and J lost 4; bases outside the gene matches: 4. The CDR3 loop reads CASSSLAGGAETQYF. The CDR3 coding sequence is TGTGCCAGCAGCTCGCTAGCGGGGGGGGCAGAGACCCAGTACTTC.

The chain carries TRBV19 and TRBJ1-5; 9 positions match TRBD1. The germline CDR1 and CDR2 sequences are LNHDA and SQIVND (reference sequence). V lost 6 bases, J lost 1 base, and 4 bases stayed unmatched. This CDR3 has 15 amino acids. Written as DNA, the CDR3 is TGTGCCAGTAGCGTACAGGGGGCCAGCAATCAGCCCCAGCATTTT. Its protein product is CASSVQGASNQPQHF.

The genes are TRBV7-2 and TRBJ1-2; 7 nucleotides align to TRBD1. Germline V gene data show CDR1 as SGHTA and CDR2 as FQGNSA. Trimming at V came to 3 bases and at J to 8 bases, leaving 6 bases not matched to a gene. The CDR3 length is 13 residues. DNA for the CDR3: TGTGCCAGCAGCTTCGGGACAGCGTCGGGCTACACCTTC. It specifies CASSFGTASGYTF.

The chain combines TRBV30 with TRBJ2-2; D is uncertain. This CDR3 contains 13 residues. With 5 bases removed from V and 6 bases from J, the gap between germline ends came to 13 bases. Germline V gene data show CDR1 as GTSNPN and CDR2 as SVGIG (reference sequence). In DNA form, the CDR3 reads TGTGCCTGGTCAGCGCCCTCCGCCGGGGAGCTGTTTTTT. It yields the protein CAWSAPSAGELFF.

The gene calls are TRBV20-1 and TRBJ2-7; a possible D gene is TRBD1 (7 bases). The CDR3 covers 13 residues. Trimming took off 3 bases at V and 2 bases at J, with 11 bases between the two ends. Per germline, CDR1 DFQATT and CDR2 SNEGSKA (reference sequence). CDR3 DNA sequence: TGCAGTGCTAGTCCAGGGGGGACCTACGAGCAGTACTTC. It encodes CSASPGGTYEQYF.

The count of this clone is one. The V gene is TRBV18, the J gene TRBJ1-1, with 8 nucleotides matching TRBD1. CDR1 is KGHSH and CDR2 is LQKENI in the germline V gene. With V trimmed by 5 bases and J by 6 bases, 11 bases remained unmatched. There are 15 residues in the CDR3. The CDR3 sequence is CASSNSGGLGAEAFF. CDR3 nucleotides: TGTGCCAGCTCAAATTCAGGGGGCCTTGGCGCTGAAGCTTTCTTT.

The chain is built from TRBV3-1 (or the pseudogene TRBV3-2) and TRBJ1-1; maybe TRBD1 (5 bases). The V gene lost 8 bases and the J gene lost 2 bases, with 12 bases spanning the gap. CDR1 and CDR2 (germline): LGHDT, YNNKEL (reference sequence). The CDR3 is 13 amino acids. This CDR3 reads CASGGAGNTEAFF. CDR3 bases: TGTGCCAGCGGAGGGGCTGGAAACACTGAAGCTTTCTTT.

The chain links TRBV30 to TRBJ2-1, with 13 bases that match TRBD2. J was trimmed by 4 bases and V by 1 base; bases with no gene match: 7. The CDR3 runs to 17 residues. In germline, CDR1 is GTSNPN, CDR2 SVGIG (reference sequence). The CDR3 sequence: CAWSGGTSGESYNEQFF. The CDR3 bases are TGTGCCTGGAGTGGCGGGACTAGCGGGGAGTCGTACAATGAGCAGTTCTTC. The full variable domain, completed using reference TRBV30 and TRBJ2-1, is SQTIHQWPATLVQPVGSPLSLECTVEGTSNPNLYWYRQAAGRGLQLLFYSVGIGQISSEVPQNLSASRPQDRQFILSSKKLLLSDSGFYLCAWSGGTSGESYNEQFFGPGTRLTVL.

This clone has only a few counts. This rearrangement joins TRBV15 to TRBJ1-2; possible D gene TRBD1, 6 bases. This CDR3 region has 15 residues. Germline V gene sequence: CDR1 LNHNV, CDR2 YYDKDF (reference sequence). Trimming stripped 0 bases from V and 8 bases from J, with 16 bases between. The CDR3, as DNA: TGTGCCACCAGCAGAGATCGTTGGGGGCTGGAGGGCTACACCTTC. Translated: CATSRDRWGLEGYTF.

The chain has TRBV12-3 or TRBV12-4 and TRBJ1-1; D might be TRBD1 (6 bases). The length of the CDR3 is 12 residues. The V gene lost 6 bases and the J gene lost 7 bases, with 12 bases spanning the gap. The CDR3: CASSRGQFEAFF. The CDR3 DNA reads TGTGCCAGCAGCCGCGGACAGTTTGAAGCTTTCTTT.

V is TRBV12-3 or TRBV12-4 and J is TRBJ1-6, with D unresolved. Trimming cost V 5 bases and J 14 bases, with 13 bases left between them. CDR3 size: 12 residues. The CDR3 DNA reads TGTGCCAGCAGTCAAGAGACGGGGACCCTCCACTTT. Translation gives CASSQETGTLHF.

In DNA, the CDR3 is TGTGCCAGCAGTGGTCCCGACAGCCCTTTTATTTACGAGCAGTACTTC. It encodes CASSGPDSPFIYEQYF. The chain couples TRBV25-1 to TRBJ2-7; D may be TRBD1 (5 bases). The CDR3 totals 16 residues. V was cut by 4 bases and J by 4 bases, with 20 bases left in between. Germline CDR1 is MGHDK and CDR2 is SYGVNS.

The chain has TRBV6-5 and TRBJ1-5; D unresolved. V lost 6 bases to trimming and J lost 7 bases, with 16 bases between them. Germline CDR1 and CDR2: MNHEY and SVGAGI. CDR3 length equals 14 residues. CDR3 loop: CASRAQRFGQPQHF. CDR3 sequence (DNA): TGTGCCAGCAGGGCTCAGCGATTCGGCCAGCCCCAGCATTTT.

The chain is built from TRBV14 and TRBJ1-4, with 7 bases identical to TRBD1. CDR3 size: 14 residues. Germline assignment: CDR1 SGHDN and CDR2 FVKESK. The J segment lost 6 bases and the V segment lost 3 bases, leaving 4 bases of the junction unmatched. This CDR3 reads CASSQQGVDEKLFF. DNA for the CDR3: TGTGCCAGCAGCCAGCAGGGGGTTGATGAAAAACTGTTTTTT.